At least ten counts were recorded for the clone carrying this TCR beta chain. Its specificity is unknown. Germline assignment: CDR1 LGHNA and CDR2 YSLEER. The ends lost 0 bases at V and 7 bases at J; junction bases unmatched: 16. The CDR3 is 18 amino acids. With a J-beta primer mix and a sample-barcoded 5' primer, a second PCR ran 7 to 11 cycles. Each CDR3 protein is one row after TCRdb ran MiXCR on the 5' RACE reads. The data hold more than 750,000 distinct CDR3 sequences, with 25% to 30% observed a single time. This sample was included in a study of blood T cells in healthy people across ages. Study-wide results and limits: Correlation between TCR beta diversity and naive T cell percentage was strong.

This sample was also put to use in a study of T cells of mothers and their children. That paper states: The donors comprised more than five children and their three healthy Caucasian mothers. For each mother, over 9.5 million TCR beta CDR3 reads were obtained, and for each child, around 3.1 million. No persistent microchimeric T cell clones were detected at 95 to 100 clones per million clonotypes sensitivity.

The chain combines TRBV4-3 with TRBJ2-7; 9 nucleotides agree with TRBD1. This clonotype was obtained from a woman aged 40 to 50 in good health. Specimen: blood. The CDR3 protein is CASSQEIGQRTGAREQYF. The DNA of the CDR3 is TGCGCCAGCAGCCAAGAGATAGGCCAGAGGACAGGGGCTAGAGAGCAGTACTTC.